This T cell receptor (beta chain) was captured by sequencing in a study of beta chain features in type 1 diabetes. Study outcomes and limitations: All four CD4+ subsets of Type 1 diabetes patients contained TCRB CDR3s that were moderately but significantly shorter.

Stem cell-like memory, regulatory, central memory and naive CD4+ cells were sorted via CD45RO/CCR7/CD25/CD127/CD95/CD27. The authors obtained over 98% purity in all sorted populations. V was trimmed by 7 bases and J by 3 bases, leaving 9 bases between them. The CDR3 has 12 residues. The germline CDR1 and CDR2 sequences are MNHEY and SVGAGI. Concerning this clone itself: What it recognizes is unknown.

Since all of the isolated RNA was reverse transcribed, expressed TCRB transcripts were what got sequenced. Profiling relied on immunoSEQ multiplex PCR, and the TCRdb table lists in-frame clones only, not all of them. The sample carries some 22,000 clones, roughly 69% recorded once. The V and J genes are TRBV6-5 and TRBJ1-2, with D possibly being TRBD1 (5 bases). This TCR was recovered from a middle-aged woman in good health. The sample comprised Tregs from blood. CDR3 nucleotides: TGTGCCAGCAACGGGGGGGACTATGGCTACACCTTC. Amino acid sequence: CASNGGDYGYTF.